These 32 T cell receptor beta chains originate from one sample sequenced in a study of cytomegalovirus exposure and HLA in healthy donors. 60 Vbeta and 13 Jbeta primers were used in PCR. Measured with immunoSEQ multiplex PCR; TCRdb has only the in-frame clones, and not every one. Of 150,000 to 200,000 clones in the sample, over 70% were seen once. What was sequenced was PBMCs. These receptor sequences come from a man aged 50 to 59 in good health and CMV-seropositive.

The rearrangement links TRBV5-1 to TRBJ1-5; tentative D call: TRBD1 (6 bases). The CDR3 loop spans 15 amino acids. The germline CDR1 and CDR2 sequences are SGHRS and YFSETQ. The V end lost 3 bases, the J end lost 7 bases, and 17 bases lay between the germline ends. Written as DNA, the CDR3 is TGCGCCAGCAGCTCAACCGGGGACCAGGGGCAGCCCCAGCATTTT. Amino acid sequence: CASSSTGDQGQPQHF.

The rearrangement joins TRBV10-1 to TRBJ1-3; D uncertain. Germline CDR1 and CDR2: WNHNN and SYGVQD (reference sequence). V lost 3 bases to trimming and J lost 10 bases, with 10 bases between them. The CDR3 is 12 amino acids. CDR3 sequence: CASSDTAETIYF. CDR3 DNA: TGCGCCAGCAGTGATACCGCCGAGACCATATATTTT.

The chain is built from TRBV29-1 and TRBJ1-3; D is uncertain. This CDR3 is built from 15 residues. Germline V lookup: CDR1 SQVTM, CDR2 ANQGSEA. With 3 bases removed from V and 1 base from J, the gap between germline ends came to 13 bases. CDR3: CSVETAPNSGNTIYF. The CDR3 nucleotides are TGCAGCGTTGAGACTGCCCCCAATTCTGGAAACACCATATATTTT.

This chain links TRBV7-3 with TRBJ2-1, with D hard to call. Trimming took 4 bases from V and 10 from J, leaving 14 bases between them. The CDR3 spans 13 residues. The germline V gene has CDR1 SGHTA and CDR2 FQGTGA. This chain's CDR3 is CASSSSPPSEQFF. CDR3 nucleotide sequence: TGTGCCAGCAGCTCCTCCCCCCCGTCGGAGCAGTTCTTC.

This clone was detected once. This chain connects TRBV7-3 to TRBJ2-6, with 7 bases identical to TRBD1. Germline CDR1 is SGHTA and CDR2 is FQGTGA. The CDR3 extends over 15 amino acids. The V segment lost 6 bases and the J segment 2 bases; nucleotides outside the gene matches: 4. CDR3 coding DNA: TGTGCCAGCAGTTCAGACAGGGCTGGGGCCAACGTCCTGACTTTC. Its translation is CASSSDRAGANVLTF.

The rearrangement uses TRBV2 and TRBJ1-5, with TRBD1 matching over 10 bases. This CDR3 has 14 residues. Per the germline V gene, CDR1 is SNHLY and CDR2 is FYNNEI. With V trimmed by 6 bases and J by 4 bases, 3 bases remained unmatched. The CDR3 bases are TGTGCCAGCAGGAGGGACAGGGGAAATCAGCCCCAGCATTTT. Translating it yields CASRRDRGNQPQHF.

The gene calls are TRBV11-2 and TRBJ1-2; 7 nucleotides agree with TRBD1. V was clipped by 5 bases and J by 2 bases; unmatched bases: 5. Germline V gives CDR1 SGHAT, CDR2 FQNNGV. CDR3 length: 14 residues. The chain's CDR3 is CASSLLGQNYGYTF. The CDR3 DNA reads TGTGCCAGCAGCCTCTTGGGACAGAACTATGGCTACACCTTC.

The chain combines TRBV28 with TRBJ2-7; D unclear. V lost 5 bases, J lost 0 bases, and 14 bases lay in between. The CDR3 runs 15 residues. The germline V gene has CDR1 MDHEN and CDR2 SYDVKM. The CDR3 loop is CASSPPPGVSYEQYF. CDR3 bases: TGTGCCAGCAGTCCCCCCCCAGGTGTCTCCTACGAGCAGTACTTC.

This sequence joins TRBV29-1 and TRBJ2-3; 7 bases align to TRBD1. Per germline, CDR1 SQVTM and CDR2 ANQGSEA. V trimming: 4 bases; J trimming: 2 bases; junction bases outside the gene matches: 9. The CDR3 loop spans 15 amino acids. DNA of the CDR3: TGCAGCGTTGCTCCACAGGGGTGGAACACAGATACGCAGTATTTT. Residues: CSVAPQGWNTDTQYF.

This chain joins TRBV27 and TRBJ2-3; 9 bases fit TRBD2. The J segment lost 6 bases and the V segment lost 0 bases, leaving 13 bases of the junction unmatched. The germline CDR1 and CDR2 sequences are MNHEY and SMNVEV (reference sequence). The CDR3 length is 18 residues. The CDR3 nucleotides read TGTGCCAGCAGTTTATCAGGCGGGAGGGGGTGGGGCGGCGATACGCAGTATTTT. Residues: CASSLSGGRGWGGDTQYF.

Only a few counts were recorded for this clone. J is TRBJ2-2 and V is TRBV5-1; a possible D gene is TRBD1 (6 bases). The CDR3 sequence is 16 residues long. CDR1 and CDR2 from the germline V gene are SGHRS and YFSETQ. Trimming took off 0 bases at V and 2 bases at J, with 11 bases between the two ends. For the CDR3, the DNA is TGCGCCAGCAGCTTGGTCTCAGGGGCTAACACCGGGGAGCTGTTTTTT. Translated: CASSLVSGANTGELFF.

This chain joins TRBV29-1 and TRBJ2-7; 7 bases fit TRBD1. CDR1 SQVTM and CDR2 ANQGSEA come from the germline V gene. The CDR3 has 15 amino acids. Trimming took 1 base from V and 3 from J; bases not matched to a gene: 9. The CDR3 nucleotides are TGCAGCGTTGAAGTGGCACCGGCAGGGGGCTACGAGCAGTACTTC. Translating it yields CSVEVAPAGGYEQYF.

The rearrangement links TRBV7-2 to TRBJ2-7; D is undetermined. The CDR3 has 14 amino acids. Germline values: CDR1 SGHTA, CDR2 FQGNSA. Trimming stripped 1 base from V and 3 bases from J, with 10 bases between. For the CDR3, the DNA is TGTGCCAGCAGCTTAGGTGTTGCGGACTACGAGCAGTACTTC. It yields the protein CASSLGVADYEQYF.

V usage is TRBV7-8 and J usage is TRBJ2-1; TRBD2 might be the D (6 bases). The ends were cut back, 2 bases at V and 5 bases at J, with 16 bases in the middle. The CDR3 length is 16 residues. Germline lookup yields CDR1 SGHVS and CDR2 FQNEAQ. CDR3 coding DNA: TGTGCCAGCAGCTTATCTCTTCTACTAGCCCACAATGAGCAGTTCTTC. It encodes CASSLSLLLAHNEQFF.

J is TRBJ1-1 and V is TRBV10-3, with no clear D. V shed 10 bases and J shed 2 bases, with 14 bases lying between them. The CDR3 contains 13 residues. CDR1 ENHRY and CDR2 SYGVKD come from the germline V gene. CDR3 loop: CATSTSTNTEAFF. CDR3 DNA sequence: TGTGCCACTAGTACGAGTACAAACACTGAAGCTTTCTTT.

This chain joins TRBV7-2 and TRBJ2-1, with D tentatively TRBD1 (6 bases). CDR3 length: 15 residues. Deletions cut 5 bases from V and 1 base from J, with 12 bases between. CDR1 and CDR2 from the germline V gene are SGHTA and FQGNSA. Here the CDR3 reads CASSPDSQSYNEQFF. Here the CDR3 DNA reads TGTGCCAGCAGCCCGGACAGCCAGTCCTACAATGAGCAGTTCTTC.

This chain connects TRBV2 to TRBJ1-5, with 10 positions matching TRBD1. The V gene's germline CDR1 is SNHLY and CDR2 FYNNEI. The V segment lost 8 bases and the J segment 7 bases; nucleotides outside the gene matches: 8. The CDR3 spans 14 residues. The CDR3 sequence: CASAGTGEEQPQHF. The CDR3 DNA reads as TGTGCCAGCGCCGGGACAGGGGAGGAACAGCCCCAGCATTTT.

The CDR3 nucleotides read TGTGCCAGCAGCCCCAGGGGGCCCGGTGGAAACACCATATATTTT. Translation: CASSPRGPGGNTIYF. The rearrangement joins TRBV11-2 to TRBJ1-3; 8 nucleotides line up with TRBD1. From germline, CDR1 is SGHAT and CDR2 FQNNGV. The V and J ends lost 5 bases and 3 bases, in that order; junction bases with no gene match: 6. There are 15 residues in the CDR3.

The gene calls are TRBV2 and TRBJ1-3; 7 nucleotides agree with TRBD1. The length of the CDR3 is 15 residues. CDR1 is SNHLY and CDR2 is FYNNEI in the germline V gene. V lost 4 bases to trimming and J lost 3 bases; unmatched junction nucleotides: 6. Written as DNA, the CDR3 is TGTGCCAGCAGTGGGGAAGGGGGCTTTGGAAACACCATATATTTT. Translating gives CASSGEGGFGNTIYF.

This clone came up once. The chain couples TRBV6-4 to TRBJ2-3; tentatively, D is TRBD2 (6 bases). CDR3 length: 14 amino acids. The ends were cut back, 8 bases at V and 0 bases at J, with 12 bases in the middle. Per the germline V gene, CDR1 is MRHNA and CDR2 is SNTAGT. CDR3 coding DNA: TGTGCCAGCTCCCCTGGGACTAGCACAGATACGCAGTATTTT. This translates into CASSPGTSTDTQYF.

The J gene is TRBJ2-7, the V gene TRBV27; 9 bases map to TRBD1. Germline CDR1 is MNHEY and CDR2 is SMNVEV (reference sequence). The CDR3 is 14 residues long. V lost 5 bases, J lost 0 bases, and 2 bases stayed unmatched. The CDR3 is CASSTTGGSYEQYF. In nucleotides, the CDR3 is TGTGCCAGCAGTACGACAGGGGGCTCCTACGAGCAGTACTTC.

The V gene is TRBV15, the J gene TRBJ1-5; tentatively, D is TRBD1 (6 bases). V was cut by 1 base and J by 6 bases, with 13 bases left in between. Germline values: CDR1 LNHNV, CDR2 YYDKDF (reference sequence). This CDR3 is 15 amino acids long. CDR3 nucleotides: TGTGCCACCAGCAGAGGAGGCAGGGGTGGTCAGCCCCAGCATTTT. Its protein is CATSRGGRGGQPQHF.

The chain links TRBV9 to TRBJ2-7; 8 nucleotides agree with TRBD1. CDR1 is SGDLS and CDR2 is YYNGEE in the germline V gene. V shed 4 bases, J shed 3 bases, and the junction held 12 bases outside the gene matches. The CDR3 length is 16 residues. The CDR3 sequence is CASSSRERTGNYEQYF. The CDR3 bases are TGTGCCAGCAGCTCCCGAGAGAGGACAGGGAACTACGAGCAGTACTTC.

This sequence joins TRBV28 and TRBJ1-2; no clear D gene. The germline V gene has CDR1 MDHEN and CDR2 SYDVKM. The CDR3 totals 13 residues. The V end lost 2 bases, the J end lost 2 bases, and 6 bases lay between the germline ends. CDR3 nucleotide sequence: TGTGCCAGCAGTTTACCTTCGAACTATGGCTACACCTTC. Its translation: CASSLPSNYGYTF.

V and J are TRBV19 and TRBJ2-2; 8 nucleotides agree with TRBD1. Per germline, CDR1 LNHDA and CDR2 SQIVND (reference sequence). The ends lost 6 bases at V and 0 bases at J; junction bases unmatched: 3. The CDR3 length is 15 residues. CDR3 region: CASSRGQANTGELFF. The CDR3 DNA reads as TGTGCCAGTAGCCGGGGACAGGCGAACACCGGGGAGCTGTTTTTT.

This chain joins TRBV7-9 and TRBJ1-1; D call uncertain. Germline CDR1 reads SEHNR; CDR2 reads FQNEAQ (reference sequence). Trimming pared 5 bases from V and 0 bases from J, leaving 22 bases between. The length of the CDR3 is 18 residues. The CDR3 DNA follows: TGTGCCAGCAGCCCATTTCGCCGGGGTCGGGGTATGAACACTGAAGCTTTCTTT. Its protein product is CASSPFRRGRGMNTEAFF. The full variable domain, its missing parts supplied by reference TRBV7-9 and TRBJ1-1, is DTGVSQNPRHKITKRGQNVTFRCDPISEHNRLYWYRQTLGQGPEFLTYFQNEAQLEKSRLLSDRFSAERPKGSFSTLEIQRTEQGDSAMYLCASSPFRRGRGMNTEAFFGQGTRLTVV.

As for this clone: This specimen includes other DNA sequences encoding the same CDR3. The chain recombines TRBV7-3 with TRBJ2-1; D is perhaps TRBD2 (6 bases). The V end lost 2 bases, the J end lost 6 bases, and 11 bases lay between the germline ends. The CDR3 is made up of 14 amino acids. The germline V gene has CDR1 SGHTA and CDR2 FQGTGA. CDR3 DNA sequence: TGTGCCAGCAGCTTACGGGACGGGAGCAATGAGCAGTTCTTC. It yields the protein CASSLRDGSNEQFF.

The CDR3 sequence: CASSLSAGTNGYTF. The CDR3 nucleotides are TGCGCCAGCAGCTTGTCGGCTGGGACAAATGGCTACACCTTC. J is TRBJ1-2 and V is TRBV5-1; possible D gene TRBD1, 6 bases. The CDR3 consists of 14 residues. Germline assignment: CDR1 SGHRS and CDR2 YFSETQ. V lost 1 base and J lost 6, with 13 bases in between. Full variable domain (outside the CDR3, taken from reference TRBV5-1 and TRBJ1-2): KAGVTQTPRYLIKTRGQQVTLSCSPISGHRSVSWYQQTPGQGLQFLFEYFSETQRNKGNFPGRFSGRQFSNSRSEMNVSTLELGDSALYLCASSLSAGTNGYTFGSGTRLTVV.

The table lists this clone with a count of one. CDR3 in DNA: TGTGCCAGCAGTTCTGAGCGGGAGGGCTGGGAGCAGTTCTTC. This translates into CASSSEREGWEQFF. The chain is built from TRBV28 and TRBJ2-1; 10 nucleotides agree with TRBD2. In germline, CDR1 is MDHEN, CDR2 SYDVKM. V lost 4 bases, J lost 10 bases, and 7 bases stayed unmatched. CDR3 length: 14 residues.

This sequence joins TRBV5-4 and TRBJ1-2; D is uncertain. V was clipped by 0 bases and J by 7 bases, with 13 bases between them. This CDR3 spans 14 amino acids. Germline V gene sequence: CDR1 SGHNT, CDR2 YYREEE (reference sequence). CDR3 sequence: CASSLEESTAGYTF. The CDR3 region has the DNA TGTGCCAGCAGCTTGGAAGAGTCTACTGCTGGCTACACCTTC.

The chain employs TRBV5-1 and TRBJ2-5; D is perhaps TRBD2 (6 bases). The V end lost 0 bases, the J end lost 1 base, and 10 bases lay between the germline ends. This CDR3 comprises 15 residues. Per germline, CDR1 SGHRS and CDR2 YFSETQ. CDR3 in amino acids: CASSLGASAQETQYF. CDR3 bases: TGCGCCAGCAGCTTGGGTGCTAGCGCCCAAGAGACCCAGTACTTC.

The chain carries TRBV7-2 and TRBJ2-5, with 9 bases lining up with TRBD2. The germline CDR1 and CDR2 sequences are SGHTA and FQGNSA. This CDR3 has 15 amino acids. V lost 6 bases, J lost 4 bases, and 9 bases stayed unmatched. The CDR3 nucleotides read TGTGCCAGCAGATATAGCGGGAGTTTGGGAGAGACCCAGTACTTC. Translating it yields CASRYSGSLGETQYF.